This T cell receptor (beta chain) was sequenced in a study of cytomegalovirus exposure and HLA in healthy donors. Primers for the PCR totalled 60 Vbeta and 13 Jbeta. Source study methods: Approximately 11 million of the about 80 million unique TCR beta chains counted in a later analysis were shared. Here immunoSEQ multiplex PCR was the method, and the copy in TCRdb shows in-frame clones only, minus some. V, J and clone size derive from that table, while D and trimming were established from the DNA sequence. The sample carries more than 150,000 clones, roughly 87% recorded once. Trimming removed 2 bases at V and 3 bases at J, with 12 bases between. The CDR3 is 15 residues long. Germline-derived CDR1 and CDR2 are SGHRS and YFSETQ. With respect to this clone: Antigen specificity is unknown.

Study results and caveats: Some public TCRs appeared in many individuals, while most sequences were rare. As was reported, the HLA-A and HLA-B alleles of most subjects were accurately predicted from TCR beta sequences. An analysis was carried out at a later point. It showed that HLA-associated TCR beta chains were more clonally expanded than equally common non-associated chains.

The receptor's source is a man between 40 and 49 years old in good health and CMV-seronegative. The source material was PBMCs. The chain joins TRBV5-1 to TRBJ2-1, with a tentative D call TRBD1 (5 bases). The CDR3 here is CASSFHAQDYNEQFF. The DNA of the CDR3 is TGCGCCAGCAGCTTCCACGCACAGGACTACAATGAGCAGTTCTTC. The full variable domain, its missing parts supplied by reference TRBV5-1 and TRBJ2-1, is KAGVTQTPRYLIKTRGQQVTLSCSPISGHRSVSWYQQTPGQGLQFLFEYFSETQRNKGNFPGRFSGRQFSNSRSEMNVSTLELGDSALYLCASSFHAQDYNEQFFGPGTRLTVL.